The rows below give T cell receptor beta chains drawn from one sample of a study of CD8+ T cells in alopecia areata. Produced via immunoSEQ multiplex PCR; TCRdb's table is partial and in-frame only. Of 180,000 or so clones in the sample, around 63% were seen once. The material sequenced was CD4+ T cells sorted from blood, taken at week 0. These TCRs come from a human donor with alopecia areata. The CDR3 runs from the conserved cysteine through the conserved F or W. Each record gives: J gene, clone size, V gene, D gene, CDR3 DNA, CDR3 protein. D genes are given only for firm matches. Rows may omit the clone size; those that give it use once, few, many or a size class.

j_call: TRBJ2-1
clone_size: .
v_call: TRBV6-4
d_call: TRBD2
cdr3_nt: TGTGCCAGCAGTGACTCGACTAGCGGGGGGGCTGAGCAGTTCTTC
cdr3_aa: CASSDSTSGGAEQFF

j_call: TRBJ2-7
clone_size: few
v_call: TRBV30
d_call: .
cdr3_nt: TGTGCCTGGAGTGTATTGAGGGCGAAAAGCTCCTACGAGCAGTACTTC
cdr3_aa: CAWSVLRAKSSYEQYF

j_call: TRBJ2-7
clone_size: once
v_call: TRBV25-1
d_call: .
cdr3_nt: TGTGCCAGCAGTGCCGCCCGGGAGCAGTACTTC
cdr3_aa: CASSAAREQYF

j_call: TRBJ2-5
clone_size: .
v_call: TRBV5-1
d_call: .
cdr3_nt: TGCGCCAGCAGCTTGGAACGGAATCAAGAGACCCAGTACTTC
cdr3_aa: CASSLERNQETQYF

j_call: TRBJ2-7
clone_size: .
v_call: TRBV5-4
d_call: .
cdr3_nt: TGTGCCAGCAGCACAGGAGCAACGCTCTACGAGCAGTACTTC
cdr3_aa: CASSTGATLYEQYF

j_call: TRBJ1-6
clone_size: .
v_call: TRBV4-3
d_call: .
cdr3_nt: TGCGCCAGCAGCCAAGTATCGGGTCCAAATTCACCCCTCCACTTT
cdr3_aa: CASSQVSGPNSPLHF

j_call: TRBJ2-1
clone_size: .
v_call: TRBV30
d_call: .
cdr3_nt: TGTGCCTGGAGTGGCTTGAAGGGGGGGGCCTACAATGAGCAGTTCTTC
cdr3_aa: CAWSGLKGGAYNEQFF

j_call: TRBJ1-2
clone_size: .
v_call: TRBV11-2
d_call: .
cdr3_nt: TGTGCCAGCAGCTTAATTGTGTCGTATGGTGGCTACACCTTC
cdr3_aa: CASSLIVSYGGYTF

j_call: TRBJ2-1
clone_size: .
v_call: TRBV9
d_call: TRBD1
cdr3_nt: TGTGCCAGCAGCGTATGGGGGACAGGCTACAATGAGCAGTTCTTC
cdr3_aa: CASSVWGTGYNEQFF

j_call: TRBJ1-6
clone_size: .
v_call: TRBV7-2
d_call: .
cdr3_nt: TGTGCCAGCAGCTTAGAACAGTTTAATTCACCCCTCCACTTT
cdr3_aa: CASSLEQFNSPLHF

j_call: TRBJ1-5
clone_size: few
v_call: TRBV29-1
d_call: .
cdr3_nt: TGCAGCGTGAAACTTTCAGGCAATCAGCCCCAGCATTTT
cdr3_aa: CSVKLSGNQPQHF

j_call: TRBJ2-2
clone_size: .
v_call: TRBV27
d_call: .
cdr3_nt: TGTGCCAGCAGTTTATCTTCCGGGGGTACCGGGGAGCTGTTTTTT
cdr3_aa: CASSLSSGGTGELFF

j_call: TRBJ1-2
clone_size: .
v_call: TRBV29-1
d_call: .
cdr3_nt: TGCAGCGCCCGCCAGGGAAAAGGCTACACCTTC
cdr3_aa: CSARQGKGYTF

j_call: TRBJ2-7
clone_size: .
v_call: TRBV29-1
d_call: .
cdr3_nt: TGCAGCGTTGAATCAAGGGGCGCCGGGTACGAGCAGTACTTC
cdr3_aa: CSVESRGAGYEQYF

j_call: TRBJ2-7
clone_size: once
v_call: TRBV4-3
d_call: TRBD1
cdr3_nt: TGCGCCAGCAGCCAAGTTGGGACAGCGACCTACGAGCAGTACTTC
cdr3_aa: CASSQVGTATYEQYF

j_call: TRBJ2-6
clone_size: once
v_call: TRBV10-3
d_call: .
cdr3_nt: TGTGCCATCGCAAACTCTGGGGCCAACGTCCTGACTTTC
cdr3_aa: CAIANSGANVLTF

j_call: TRBJ2-3
clone_size: .
v_call: TRBV29-1
d_call: .
cdr3_nt: TGCAGCGCCGCGCAACTAGGTCTTGCCACAGATACGCAGTATTTT
cdr3_aa: CSAAQLGLATDTQYF

j_call: TRBJ2-3
clone_size: .
v_call: TRBV7-9
d_call: .
cdr3_nt: TGTGCCAGCACTCTTCCCACAGATACGCAGTATTTT
cdr3_aa: CASTLPTDTQYF

j_call: TRBJ2-7
clone_size: .
v_call: TRBV19
d_call: TRBD2
cdr3_nt: TGTGCCAGTAGTGTAGCGGGCACAACCTACGAGCAGTACTTC
cdr3_aa: CASSVAGTTYEQYF

j_call: TRBJ2-2
clone_size: once
v_call: TRBV30
d_call: .
cdr3_nt: TGTGCCTGGACCAATACTTACGGCACCGGGGAGCTGTTTTTT
cdr3_aa: CAWTNTYGTGELFF

j_call: TRBJ1-2
clone_size: .
v_call: TRBV29-1
d_call: .
cdr3_nt: TGCAGCGTCTACCTAGACACCGCCTATGGCTACACCTTC
cdr3_aa: CSVYLDTAYGYTF

j_call: TRBJ2-2
clone_size: .
v_call: TRBV4-1
d_call: .
cdr3_nt: TGCGCCAGCAGCCAAGAAGTTTTTGGCACCGGGGAGCTGTTTTTT
cdr3_aa: CASSQEVFGTGELFF

j_call: TRBJ1-1
clone_size: .
v_call: TRBV30
d_call: .
cdr3_nt: TGTGCCTGGAGTTCATGGGGGATGGCGAACACTGAAGCTTTCTTT
cdr3_aa: CAWSSWGMANTEAFF

j_call: TRBJ2-1
clone_size: .
v_call: TRBV30
d_call: TRBD2
cdr3_nt: TGTGCCTGGACTAGCGGGGGGAGCAATGAGCAGTTCTTC
cdr3_aa: CAWTSGGSNEQFF

j_call: TRBJ2-6
clone_size: .
v_call: TRBV29-1
d_call: .
cdr3_nt: TGCAGCGTTAATCCGACTGGGGCCAACGTCCTGACTTTC
cdr3_aa: CSVNPTGANVLTF

j_call: TRBJ1-1
clone_size: .
v_call: TRBV29-1
d_call: .
cdr3_nt: TGCAGCGCCCGGAGCGGGGTAGAATATGGCACTGAAGCTTTCTTT
cdr3_aa: CSARSGVEYGTEAFF

j_call: TRBJ2-1
clone_size: .
v_call: TRBV11-2
d_call: TRBD1
cdr3_nt: TGTGCCAGCAGCAACGACAGGGGTTGGTACAATGAGCAGTTCTTC
cdr3_aa: CASSNDRGWYNEQFF

j_call: TRBJ2-5
clone_size: few
v_call: TRBV6-4
d_call: TRBD2
cdr3_nt: TGTGCCAGCAGACTGATGCCTAGCGGGGCTGAGACCCAGTACTTC
cdr3_aa: CASRLMPSGAETQYF

j_call: TRBJ2-7
clone_size: .
v_call: TRBV7-8
d_call: TRBD2
cdr3_nt: TGTGCCAGCAGCCCACAGATGGGCGGGGGGGCTTCCGAGCAGTACTTC
cdr3_aa: CASSPQMGGGASEQYF

j_call: TRBJ2-4
clone_size: .
v_call: TRBV4-3
d_call: .
cdr3_nt: TGCGCCAGCAGCCAAGATGAGTGGACGGGCAACATTCAGTACTTC
cdr3_aa: CASSQDEWTGNIQYF

j_call: TRBJ1-3
clone_size: .
v_call: TRBV30
d_call: .
cdr3_nt: TGTGCCTGGGGTATAACTGGAAACACCATATATTTT
cdr3_aa: CAWGITGNTIYF

j_call: TRBJ1-1
clone_size: .
v_call: TRBV7-2
d_call: .
cdr3_nt: TGTGCCAGCAGCTTCTCAGTAAAGGCTACTGAAGCTTTCTTT
cdr3_aa: CASSFSVKATEAFF

j_call: TRBJ2-5
clone_size: .
v_call: TRBV10-3
d_call: TRBD1
cdr3_nt: TGTGCCGCCAGGGACAGGGTTTCTGGGACCCAGTACTTC
cdr3_aa: CAARDRVSGTQYF

j_call: TRBJ1-6
clone_size: once
v_call: TRBV7-6
d_call: TRBD1
cdr3_nt: TGTGCCAGCAGCTCCGGGACAGGGCAGAATTCACCCCTCCACTTT
cdr3_aa: CASSSGTGQNSPLHF

j_call: TRBJ1-2
clone_size: .
v_call: TRBV7-2
d_call: .
cdr3_nt: TGTGCCAGCAGCTCCAGGGTTACCTATGGCTACACCTTC
cdr3_aa: CASSSRVTYGYTF

j_call: TRBJ1-5
clone_size: .
v_call: TRBV18
d_call: .
cdr3_nt: TGTGCCAGCTCACCAGGTATCAGGGACCTTGGGCCCCAGCATTTT
cdr3_aa: CASSPGIRDLGPQHF

j_call: TRBJ2-3
clone_size: once
v_call: TRBV30
d_call: .
cdr3_nt: TGTGCCTGGAGAGCCGGAGATACGCAGTATTTT
cdr3_aa: CAWRAGDTQYF

j_call: TRBJ2-1
clone_size: .
v_call: TRBV29-1
d_call: TRBD2
cdr3_nt: TGCAGCGTTGAACAACTAGCGGGAAGTGAGCAGTTCTTC
cdr3_aa: CSVEQLAGSEQFF

j_call: TRBJ1-2
clone_size: few
v_call: TRBV29-1
d_call: .
cdr3_nt: TGCAGCGTTGAATACAGGGCGGGCGGCTACACCTTC
cdr3_aa: CSVEYRAGGYTF

j_call: TRBJ2-1
clone_size: .
v_call: TRBV29-1
d_call: .
cdr3_nt: TGCAGCGCCCGAGGGGGGAGGGGGAATGAGCAGTTCTTC
cdr3_aa: CSARGGRGNEQFF

j_call: TRBJ1-1
clone_size: .
v_call: TRBV23-1
d_call: .
cdr3_nt: TGCGCCAGCAGTCGCCGGGGGCTGGTACGGACTGAAGCTTTCTTT
cdr3_aa: CASSRRGLVRTEAFF

j_call: TRBJ2-1
clone_size: few
v_call: TRBV5-1
d_call: .
cdr3_nt: TGCGCCAGCAGCTTGGCCTGGCTTGATGAGCAGTTCTTC
cdr3_aa: CASSLAWLDEQFF

j_call: TRBJ1-6
clone_size: .
v_call: TRBV5-6
d_call: TRBD1
cdr3_nt: TGTGCCAGCAGCTTGATTCAGGGGGATTCACCCCTCCACTTT
cdr3_aa: CASSLIQGDSPLHF

j_call: TRBJ2-2
clone_size: .
v_call: TRBV4-1
d_call: .
cdr3_nt: TGCGCCAGCAGCCCCCAAGGGGGGGGAGGCGGGGAGCTGTTTTTT
cdr3_aa: CASSPQGGGGGELFF

j_call: TRBJ2-7
clone_size: .
v_call: TRBV29-1
d_call: .
cdr3_nt: TGCAGCGCCAATTCTCCCGCCGAGCAGTACTTC
cdr3_aa: CSANSPAEQYF

j_call: TRBJ2-7
clone_size: once
v_call: TRBV29-1
d_call: .
cdr3_nt: TGCAGCGTTGAAGCAGGAGGTGGGCAGTACTTC
cdr3_aa: CSVEAGGGQYF

j_call: TRBJ1-4
clone_size: few
v_call: TRBV7-6
d_call: TRBD1
cdr3_nt: TGTGCCAGCAGCCTCCTATCCGGGACAGAAAATGAAAAACTGTTTTTT
cdr3_aa: CASSLLSGTENEKLFF

j_call: TRBJ2-6
clone_size: .
v_call: TRBV5-1
d_call: .
cdr3_nt: TGCGCCAGCAGTGATGAAGTCCCCTCTGGGGCCAACGTCCTGACTTTC
cdr3_aa: CASSDEVPSGANVLTF

j_call: TRBJ2-2
clone_size: .
v_call: TRBV29-1
d_call: .
cdr3_nt: TGCAGCGTTGGTGTGGGCGGGGACACCGGGGAGCTGTTTTTT
cdr3_aa: CSVGVGGDTGELFF

j_call: TRBJ1-1
clone_size: .
v_call: TRBV11-2
d_call: .
cdr3_nt: TGTGCCAGCAGGATGGGCCTGAACACTGAAGCTTTCTTT
cdr3_aa: CASRMGLNTEAFF